This note documents a single T cell receptor beta chain sequence. In the original workflow: Using reference gene primer amplification, nucleated cell counts were estimated. Measured with immunoSEQ multiplex PCR; TCRdb has only the in-frame clones, and not every one. V and J calls and clone size are those listed in that table; D and trimming were worked out from the DNA. The data hold over 200,000 clones, with around nine tenths observed a single time. The sample belongs to a study of blood T cell repertoires in COVID-19. Study in general: Italy, Spain and the United States were the sources of the convalescent and acute COVID-19 samples. PBMCs, B-cell-depleted T cells, or T cells provided the cDNA or gDNA that made up the material.

CDR1 and CDR2 (germline): MNHEY, SVGEGT. Trimming took off 7 bases at V and 1 base at J, with 13 bases between the two ends. This CDR3 contains 14 residues. This receptor was taken from a man aged 35 to 55 who had recovered from COVID-19. This chain joins TRBV6-2 or TRBV6-3 and TRBJ2-5; TRBD1 might be the D (5 bases). The sequencing sample was made of peripheral blood. For the CDR3, the DNA is TGTGCCAGCACCCCGAGACAGTTCCAAGAGACCCAGTACTTC. Amino acids: CASTPRQFQETQYF.